The source of this T cell receptor beta chain is a study of cytomegalovirus exposure and HLA in healthy donors. Study summary: Per a later analysis, the approximately 620 first-cohort and fewer than 150 validation repertoires shared one platform.

The junction had 7 bases not matched to a gene; V was cut back by 1 base and J by 7 bases. CDR1 is MGHRA, CDR2 YSYEKL, per germline. The CDR3 spans 15 residues. Whole-study findings and limits: In vitro testing confirmed three CMV-associated chains as specific for CMV antigens. As was reported, the classifier diagnosed cytomegalovirus status with high specificity and sensitivity.

A note on this clone: Its antigen is unknown.

TCRdb's table, derived via immunoSEQ multiplex PCR, lists solely in-frame clones and lacks some. The sample holds roughly 100,000 clones, about 85% seen once. The sequencing input was PBMCs. This chain joins TRBV4-1 and TRBJ2-3; the match to TRBD2 covers 8 bases. The TCR was taken from a woman aged 18-29 years in good health and CMV-seropositive. The CDR3 region has the DNA TGCGCCAGCAGCCAAGTTTCGGGAGGGGCGAATACGCAGTATTTT. This codes for CASSQVSGGANTQYF.